The T cell receptor (beta chain) under discussion was sequenced for a study of regulatory T cells in long-lasting Graves disease. V was clipped by 1 base and J by 5 bases; unmatched bases: 8. CDR1 and CDR2 (germline): SGHRS, YFSETQ. The CDR3 is 17 amino acids. Time point in this sample: newly diagnosed GD, antithyroid drugs for less than 3 months. The TCR library was made from RNA that had been extracted from PBMCs in TRIzol. An endocrinology department in Xi'an, China, recruited the patients. Findings and caveats of the study: Favored usage of TRBV28, TRBJ1-2 and TRBJ2-5 was recorded in persistent disease.

A remark on this clonotype: The antigen remains undetermined.

TCR beta libraries were built with iRepertoire HTBI primers and Arm-PCR of CDR3 regions. TCRdb reprocessed the multiplex PCR reads with MiXCR, giving one entry per CDR3 protein. This sample yields 500,000 to 700,000 distinct CDR3 sequences, of which around 15% are seen a single time; about 17% belongs to the top ten. These data also formed part of another study, on T cells in Graves' hyperthyroidism and ophthalmopathy. In that study: Clinical symptoms, serum thyroxine, TRAb, thyroid ultrasound and orbital computed tomography established diagnosis. Blood also showed most of the thyroid clonotypes that were expanded above 0.001.

The chain is built from TRBV5-1 and TRBJ2-7, with 14 bases that match TRBD2. This TCR derives from a young woman with Graves disease. The sample in question was peripheral blood mononuclear cells (PBMCs), obtained at new diagnosis, from a patient treated with antithyroid drugs. This CDR3 is CASSLTKGLAGVHEQYF. The CDR3 coding sequence is TGCGCCAGCAGCTTGACCAAGGGACTAGCGGGAGTCCACGAGCAGTACTTC.